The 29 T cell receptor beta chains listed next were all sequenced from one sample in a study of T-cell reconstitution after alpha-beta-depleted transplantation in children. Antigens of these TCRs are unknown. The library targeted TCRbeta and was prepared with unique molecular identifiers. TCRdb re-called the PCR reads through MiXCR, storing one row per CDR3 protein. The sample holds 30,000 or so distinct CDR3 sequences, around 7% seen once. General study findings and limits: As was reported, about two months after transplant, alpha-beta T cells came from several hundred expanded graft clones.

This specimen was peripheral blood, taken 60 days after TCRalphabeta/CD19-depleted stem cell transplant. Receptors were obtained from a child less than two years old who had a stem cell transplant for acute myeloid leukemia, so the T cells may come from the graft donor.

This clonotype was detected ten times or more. The CDR3 nucleotides are TGTGCCACCAGCCTTACTCGACAGGGCCACGAGCAGTACTTC. Translation: CATSLTRQGHEQYF. V and J are TRBV15 and TRBJ2-7; 7 bases fit TRBD1. CDR3 length: 14 amino acids. V lost 5 bases to trimming and J lost 5 bases; unmatched junction nucleotides: 9. CDR1 and CDR2 from the germline V gene are LNHNV and YYDKDF (reference sequence). Together with reference TRBV15 and TRBJ2-7, the CDR3 gives the full variable domain: DAMVIQNPRYQVTQFGKPVTLSCSQTLNHNVMYWYQQKSSQAPKLLFHYYDKDFNNEADTPDNFQSRRPNTSFCFLDIRSPGLGDTAMYLCATSLTRQGHEQYFGPGTRLTVT.

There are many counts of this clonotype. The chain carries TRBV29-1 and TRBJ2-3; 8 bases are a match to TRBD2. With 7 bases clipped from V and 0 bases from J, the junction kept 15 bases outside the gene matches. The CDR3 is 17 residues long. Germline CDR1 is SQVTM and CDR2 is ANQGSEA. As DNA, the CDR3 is TGCAGCGGGACTATAGCGGGGCCTTTTATTAGCACAGATACGCAGTATTTT. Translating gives CSGTIAGPFISTDTQYF.

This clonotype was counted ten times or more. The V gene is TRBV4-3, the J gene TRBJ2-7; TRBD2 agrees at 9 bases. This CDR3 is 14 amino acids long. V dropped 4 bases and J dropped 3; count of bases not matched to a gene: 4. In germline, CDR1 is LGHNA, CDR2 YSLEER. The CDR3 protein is CASSPGLARYEQYF. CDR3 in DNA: TGCGCCAGCAGCCCCGGACTAGCGCGCTACGAGCAGTACTTC.

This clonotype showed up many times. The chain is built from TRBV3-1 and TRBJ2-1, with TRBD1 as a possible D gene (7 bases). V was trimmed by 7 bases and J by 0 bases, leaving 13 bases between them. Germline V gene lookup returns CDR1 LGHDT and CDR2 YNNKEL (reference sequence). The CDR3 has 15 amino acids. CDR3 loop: CASIQGGSSYNEQFF. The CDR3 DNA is TGTGCCAGCATCCAGGGGGGATCCTCCTACAATGAGCAGTTCTTC.

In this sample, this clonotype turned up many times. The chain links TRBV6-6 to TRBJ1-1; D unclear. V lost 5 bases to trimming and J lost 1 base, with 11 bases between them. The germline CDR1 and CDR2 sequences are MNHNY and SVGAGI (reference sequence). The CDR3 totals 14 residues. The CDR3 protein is CASSTLQRNTEAFF. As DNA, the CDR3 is TGTGCCAGCAGTACATTACAGAGGAACACTGAAGCTTTCTTT.

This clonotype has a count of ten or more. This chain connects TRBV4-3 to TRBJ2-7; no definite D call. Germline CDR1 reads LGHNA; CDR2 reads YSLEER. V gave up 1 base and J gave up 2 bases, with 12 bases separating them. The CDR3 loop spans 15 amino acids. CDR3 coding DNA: TGCGCCAGCAGCCAAGGGCCGGGTTGGACCTACGAGCAGTACTTC. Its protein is CASSQGPGWTYEQYF.

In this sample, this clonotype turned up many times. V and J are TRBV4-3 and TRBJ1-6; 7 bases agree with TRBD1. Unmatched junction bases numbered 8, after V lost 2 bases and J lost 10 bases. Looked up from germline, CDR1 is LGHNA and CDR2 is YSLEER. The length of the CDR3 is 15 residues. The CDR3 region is CASSQFPDRDSPLHF. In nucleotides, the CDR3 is TGCGCCAGCAGCCAATTCCCTGACAGGGACTCACCCCTCCACTTT.

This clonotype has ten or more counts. CDR3 region: CSVASGRDETQYF. CDR3 nucleotides: TGCAGCGTTGCGTCCGGGAGAGATGAGACCCAGTACTTC. The rearrangement links TRBV29-1 to TRBJ2-5; a possible D gene is TRBD2 (6 bases). In germline, CDR1 is SQVTM, CDR2 ANQGSEA. The CDR3 covers 13 residues. The V gene lost 4 bases and the J gene lost 5 bases, with 14 bases spanning the gap.

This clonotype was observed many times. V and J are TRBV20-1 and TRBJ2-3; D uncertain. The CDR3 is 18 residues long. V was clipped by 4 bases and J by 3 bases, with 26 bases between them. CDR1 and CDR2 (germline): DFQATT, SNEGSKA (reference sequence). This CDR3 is CSAIDIIIRPSGTDTQYF. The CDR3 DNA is TGCAGTGCTATTGACATAATCATTCGACCATCTGGAACAGATACGCAGTATTTT.

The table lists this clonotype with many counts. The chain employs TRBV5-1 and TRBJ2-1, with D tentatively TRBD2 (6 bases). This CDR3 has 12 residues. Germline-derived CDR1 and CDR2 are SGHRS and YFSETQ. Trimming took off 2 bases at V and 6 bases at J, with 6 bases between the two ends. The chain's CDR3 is CASSFGGNEQFF. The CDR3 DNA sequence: TGCGCCAGCAGCTTCGGGGGCAATGAGCAGTTCTTC.

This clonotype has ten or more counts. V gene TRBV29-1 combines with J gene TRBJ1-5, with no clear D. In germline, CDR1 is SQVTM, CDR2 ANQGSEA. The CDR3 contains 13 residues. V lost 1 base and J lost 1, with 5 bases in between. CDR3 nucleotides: TGCAGCGTTGAAGTGGGGAGCAATCAGCCCCAGCATTTT. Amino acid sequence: CSVEVGSNQPQHF.

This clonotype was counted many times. The chain's CDR3 is CASSSRPDRGRRGYTF. DNA for the CDR3: TGTGCCAGCAGCTCGAGGCCTGACAGGGGGCGCCGAGGCTACACCTTC. The gene calls are TRBV7-2 and TRBJ1-2, with 10 bases that match TRBD1. CDR3 length equals 16 residues. Losses at the gene ends were 4 bases for V and 8 bases for J; bases not matched to a gene: 13. The V gene's germline CDR1 is SGHTA and CDR2 FQGNSA.

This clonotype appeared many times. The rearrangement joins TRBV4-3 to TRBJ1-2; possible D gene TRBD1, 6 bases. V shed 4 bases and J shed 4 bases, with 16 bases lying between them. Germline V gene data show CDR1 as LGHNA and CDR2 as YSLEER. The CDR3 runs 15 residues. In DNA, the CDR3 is TGCGCCAGCAGCCCATCCGAACAGGGCGGCTATGGCTACACCTTC. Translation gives CASSPSEQGGYGYTF.

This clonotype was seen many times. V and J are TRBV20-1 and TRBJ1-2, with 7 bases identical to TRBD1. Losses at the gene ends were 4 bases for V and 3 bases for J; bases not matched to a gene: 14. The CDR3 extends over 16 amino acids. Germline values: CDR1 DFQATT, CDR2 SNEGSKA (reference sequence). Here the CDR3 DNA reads TGCAGTGCTATTGACAGGGACCGGTGGGTTGACTATGGCTACACCTTC. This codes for CSAIDRDRWVDYGYTF.

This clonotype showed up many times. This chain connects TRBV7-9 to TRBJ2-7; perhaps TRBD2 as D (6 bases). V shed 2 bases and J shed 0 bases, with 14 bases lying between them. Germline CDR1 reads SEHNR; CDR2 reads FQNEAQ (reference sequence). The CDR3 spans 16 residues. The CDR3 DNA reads TGTGCCAGCAGCTTAACAACTAGCTTTAGCTCCTACGAGCAGTACTTC. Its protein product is CASSLTTSFSSYEQYF.

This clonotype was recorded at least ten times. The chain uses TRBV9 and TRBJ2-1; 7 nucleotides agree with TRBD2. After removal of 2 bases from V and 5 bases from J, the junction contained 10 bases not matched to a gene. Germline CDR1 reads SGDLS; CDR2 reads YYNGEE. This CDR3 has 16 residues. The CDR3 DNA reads TGTGCCAGCAGCGTTAATCCCCAGCGGGGTAACAATGAGCAGTTCTTC. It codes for CASSVNPQRGNNEQFF.

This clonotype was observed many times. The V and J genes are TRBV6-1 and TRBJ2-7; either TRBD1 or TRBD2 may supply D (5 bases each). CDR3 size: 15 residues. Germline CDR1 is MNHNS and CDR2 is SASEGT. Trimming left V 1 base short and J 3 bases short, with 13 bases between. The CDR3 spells CASSEEGFGGYEQYF. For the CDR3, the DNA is TGTGCCAGCAGTGAAGAAGGGTTTGGGGGCTACGAGCAGTACTTC.

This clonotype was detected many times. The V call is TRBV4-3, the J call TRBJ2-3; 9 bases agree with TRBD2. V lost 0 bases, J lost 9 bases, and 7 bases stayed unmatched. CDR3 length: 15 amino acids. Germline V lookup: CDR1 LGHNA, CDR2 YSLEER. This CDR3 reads CASSQDVAGDLTQYF. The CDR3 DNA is TGCGCCAGCAGCCAAGATGTAGCGGGGGACCTAACGCAGTATTTT.

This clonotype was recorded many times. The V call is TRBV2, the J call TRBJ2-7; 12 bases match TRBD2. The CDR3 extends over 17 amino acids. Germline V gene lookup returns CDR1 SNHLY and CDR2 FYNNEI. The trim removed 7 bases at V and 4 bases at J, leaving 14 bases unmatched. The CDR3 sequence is CASTRLAGVLSPYEQYF. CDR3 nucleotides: TGTGCCAGCACCCGACTAGCGGGGGTCCTCTCCCCTTACGAGCAGTACTTC.

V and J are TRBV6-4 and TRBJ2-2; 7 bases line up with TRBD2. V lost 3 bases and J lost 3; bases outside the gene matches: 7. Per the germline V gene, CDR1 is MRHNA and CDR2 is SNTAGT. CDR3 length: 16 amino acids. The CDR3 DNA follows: TGTGCCAGCAGTGAATGGGCGGGAGTCGACACCGGGGAGCTGTTTTTT. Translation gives CASSEWAGVDTGELFF.

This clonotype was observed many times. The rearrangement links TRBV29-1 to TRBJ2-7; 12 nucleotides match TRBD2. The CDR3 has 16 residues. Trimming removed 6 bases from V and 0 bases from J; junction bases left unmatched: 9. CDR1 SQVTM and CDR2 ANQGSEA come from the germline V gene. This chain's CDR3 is CSVRGLAGGTSYEQYF. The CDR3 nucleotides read TGCAGCGTAAGGGGACTAGCGGGCGGGACCTCCTACGAGCAGTACTTC.

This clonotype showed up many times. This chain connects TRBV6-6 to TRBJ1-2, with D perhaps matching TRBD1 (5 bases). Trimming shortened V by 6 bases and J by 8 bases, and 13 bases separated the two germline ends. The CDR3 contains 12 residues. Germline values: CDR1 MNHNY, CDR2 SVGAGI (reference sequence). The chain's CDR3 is CASSSGGDGYTF. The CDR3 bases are TGTGCCAGCAGCTCGGGAGGGGACGGCTACACCTTC.

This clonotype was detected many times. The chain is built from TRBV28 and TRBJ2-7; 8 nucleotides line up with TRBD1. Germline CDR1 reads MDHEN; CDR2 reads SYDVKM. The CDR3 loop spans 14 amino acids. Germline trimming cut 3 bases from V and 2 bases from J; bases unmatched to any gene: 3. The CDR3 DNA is TGTGCCAGCAGTTTCGGACAGGGACCCTACGAGCAGTACTTC. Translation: CASSFGQGPYEQYF.

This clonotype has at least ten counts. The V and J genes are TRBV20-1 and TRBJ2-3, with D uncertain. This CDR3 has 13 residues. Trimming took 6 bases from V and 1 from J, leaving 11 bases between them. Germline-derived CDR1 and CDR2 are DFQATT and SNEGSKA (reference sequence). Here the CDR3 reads CSATLVRTDTQYF. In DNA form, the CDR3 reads TGCAGTGCAACTCTAGTTCGCACAGATACGCAGTATTTT.

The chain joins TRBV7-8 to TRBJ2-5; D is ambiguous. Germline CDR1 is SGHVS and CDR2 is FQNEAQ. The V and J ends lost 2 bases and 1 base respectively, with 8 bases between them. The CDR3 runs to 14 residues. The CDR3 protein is CASSLPTVQETQYF. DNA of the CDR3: TGTGCCAGCAGCTTACCGACGGTCCAAGAGACCCAGTACTTC.

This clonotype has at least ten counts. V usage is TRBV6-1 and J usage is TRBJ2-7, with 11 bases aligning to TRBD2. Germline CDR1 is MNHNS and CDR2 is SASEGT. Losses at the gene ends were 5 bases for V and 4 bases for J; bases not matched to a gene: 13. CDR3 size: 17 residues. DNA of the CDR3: TGTGCCAGCAGTCTAGCGGGGGGCCCCTACCTACCTTACGAGCAGTACTTC. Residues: CASSLAGGPYLPYEQYF.

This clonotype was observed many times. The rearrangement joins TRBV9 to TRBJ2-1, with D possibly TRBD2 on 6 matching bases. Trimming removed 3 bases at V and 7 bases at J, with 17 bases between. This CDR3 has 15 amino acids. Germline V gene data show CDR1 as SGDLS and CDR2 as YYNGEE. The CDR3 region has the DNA TGTGCCAGCAGCGCCTATTTCCGGGAGAGGAATGAGCAGTTCTTC. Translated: CASSAYFRERNEQFF.

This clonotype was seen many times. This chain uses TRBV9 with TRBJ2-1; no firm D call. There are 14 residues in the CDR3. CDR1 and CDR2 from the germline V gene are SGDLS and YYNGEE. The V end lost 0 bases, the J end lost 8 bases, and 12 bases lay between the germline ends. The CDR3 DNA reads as TGTGCCAGCAGCGTAGAGGGCCTTGGCGATGAGCAGTTCTTC. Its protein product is CASSVEGLGDEQFF.

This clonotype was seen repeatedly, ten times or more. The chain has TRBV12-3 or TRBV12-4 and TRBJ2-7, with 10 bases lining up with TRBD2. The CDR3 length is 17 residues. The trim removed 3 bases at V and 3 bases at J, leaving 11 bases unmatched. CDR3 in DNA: TGTGCCAGCAGTTTCATATGGCGTAGCGGGAGGATCTACGAGCAGTACTTC. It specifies CASSFIWRSGRIYEQYF.